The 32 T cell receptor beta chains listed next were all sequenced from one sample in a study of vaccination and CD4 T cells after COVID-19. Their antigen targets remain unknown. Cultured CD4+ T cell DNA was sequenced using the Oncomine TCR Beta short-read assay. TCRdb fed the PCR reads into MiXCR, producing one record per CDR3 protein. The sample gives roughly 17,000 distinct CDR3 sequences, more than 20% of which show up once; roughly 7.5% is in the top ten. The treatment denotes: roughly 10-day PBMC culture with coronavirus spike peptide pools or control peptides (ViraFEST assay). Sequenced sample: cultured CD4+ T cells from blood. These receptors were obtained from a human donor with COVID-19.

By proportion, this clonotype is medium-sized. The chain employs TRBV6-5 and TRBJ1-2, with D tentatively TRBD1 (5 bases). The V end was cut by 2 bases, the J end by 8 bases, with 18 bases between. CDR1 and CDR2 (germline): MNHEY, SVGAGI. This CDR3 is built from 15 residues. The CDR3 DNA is TGTGCCAGCAGTTACGACGGCCTCCAAGAGGGGGGCTACACCTTC. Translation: CASSYDGLQEGGYTF.

CDR3 nucleotide sequence: TGTGCCAGCAGTTTAAGACTAGCGGGTTACTACAATGAGCAGTTCTTC. It encodes CASSLRLAGYYNEQFF. This chain uses TRBV12-3 or TRBV12-4 with TRBJ2-1; 10 positions match TRBD2. The CDR3 has 16 residues. J gave up 3 bases and V 2 bases, and 4 bases lay outside the gene matches.

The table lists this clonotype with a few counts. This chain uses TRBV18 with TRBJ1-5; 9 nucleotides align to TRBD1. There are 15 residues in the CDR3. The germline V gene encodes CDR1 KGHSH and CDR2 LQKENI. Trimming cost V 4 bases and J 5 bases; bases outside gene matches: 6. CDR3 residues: CASSLQGAGDQPQHF. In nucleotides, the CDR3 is TGTGCCAGCTCACTACAGGGGGCAGGGGATCAGCCCCAGCATTTT.

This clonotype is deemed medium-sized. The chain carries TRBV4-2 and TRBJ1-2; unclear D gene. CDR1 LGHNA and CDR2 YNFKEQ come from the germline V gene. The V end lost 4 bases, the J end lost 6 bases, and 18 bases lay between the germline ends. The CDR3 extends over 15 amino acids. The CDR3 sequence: CASSPQRGGVDGYTF. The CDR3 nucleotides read TGTGCCAGCAGCCCCCAGCGCGGCGGTGTCGATGGCTACACCTTC.

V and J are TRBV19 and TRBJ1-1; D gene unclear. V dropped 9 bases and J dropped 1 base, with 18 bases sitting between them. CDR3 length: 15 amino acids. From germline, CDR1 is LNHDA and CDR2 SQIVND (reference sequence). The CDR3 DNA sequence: TGTGCCAGCATCAACAGTTTCCTTAAGAACACTGAAGCTTTCTTT. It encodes CASINSFLKNTEAFF.

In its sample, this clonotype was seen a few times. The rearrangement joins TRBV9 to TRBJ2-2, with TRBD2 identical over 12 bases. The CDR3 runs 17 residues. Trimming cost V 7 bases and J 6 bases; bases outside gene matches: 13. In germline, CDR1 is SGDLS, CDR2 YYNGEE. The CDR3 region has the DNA TGTGCCAGCGCCCGAAGACCTAGCGGGGGGGCCTCCGGGGAGCTGTTTTTT. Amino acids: CASARRPSGGASGELFF.

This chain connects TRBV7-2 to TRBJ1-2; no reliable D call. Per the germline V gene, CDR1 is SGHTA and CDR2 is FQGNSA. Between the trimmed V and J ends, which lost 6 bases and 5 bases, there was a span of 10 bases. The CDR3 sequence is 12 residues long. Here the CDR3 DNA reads TGTGCCAGCAGGAAGGAGGAGTATGGCTACACCTTC. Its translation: CASRKEEYGYTF.

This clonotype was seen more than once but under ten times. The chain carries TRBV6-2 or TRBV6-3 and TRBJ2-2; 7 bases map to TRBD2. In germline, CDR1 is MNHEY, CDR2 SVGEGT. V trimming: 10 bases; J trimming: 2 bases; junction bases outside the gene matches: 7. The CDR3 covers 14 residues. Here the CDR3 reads CANPAGTNTGELFF. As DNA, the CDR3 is TGTGCCAACCCAGCGGGGACCAACACCGGGGAGCTGTTTTTT.

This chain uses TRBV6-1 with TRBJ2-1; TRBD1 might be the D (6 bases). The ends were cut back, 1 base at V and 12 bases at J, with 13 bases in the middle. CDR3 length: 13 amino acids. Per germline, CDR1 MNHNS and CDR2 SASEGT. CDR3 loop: CASSEDGGPGQFF. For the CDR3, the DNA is TGTGCCAGCAGTGAAGATGGGGGCCCTGGGCAGTTCTTC.

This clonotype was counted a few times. The CDR3 spells CATSDDREVFGYTF. Here the CDR3 DNA reads TGTGCCACCAGTGATGACAGGGAGGTTTTTGGCTACACCTTC. J is TRBJ1-2 and V is TRBV24-1, with TRBD1 identical over 7 bases. The CDR3 runs to 14 residues. CDR1 is KGHDR, CDR2 SFDVKD, per germline. The ends lost 3 bases at V and 7 bases at J; junction bases unmatched: 7.

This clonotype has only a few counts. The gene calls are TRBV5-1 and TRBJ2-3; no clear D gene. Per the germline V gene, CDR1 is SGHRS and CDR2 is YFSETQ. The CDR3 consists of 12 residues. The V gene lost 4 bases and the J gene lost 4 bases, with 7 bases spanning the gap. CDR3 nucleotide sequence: TGCGCCAGCAGCCCAGCGTCAGATACGCAGTATTTT. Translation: CASSPASDTQYF.

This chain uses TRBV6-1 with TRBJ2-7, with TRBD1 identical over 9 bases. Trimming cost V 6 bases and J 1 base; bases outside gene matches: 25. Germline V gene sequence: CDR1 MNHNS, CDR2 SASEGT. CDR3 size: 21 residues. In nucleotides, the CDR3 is TGTGCCAGCAGCCGGACGACCCCCGGGACAGGGAGTGCCTATAGATCCTACGAGCAGTACTTC. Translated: CASSRTTPGTGSAYRSYEQYF.

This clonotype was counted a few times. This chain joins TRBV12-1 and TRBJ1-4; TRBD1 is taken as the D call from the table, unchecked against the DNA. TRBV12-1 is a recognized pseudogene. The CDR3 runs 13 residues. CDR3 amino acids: CASSYRGNEKLFF. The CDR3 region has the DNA TGTGCCAGCAGCTACAGGGGGAATGAAAAACTGTTTTTT.

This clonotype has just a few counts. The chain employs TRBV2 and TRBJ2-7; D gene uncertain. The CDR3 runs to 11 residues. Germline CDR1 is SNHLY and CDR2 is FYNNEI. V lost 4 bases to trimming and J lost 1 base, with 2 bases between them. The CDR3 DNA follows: TGTGCCAGCAGTGTTTCCTACGAGCAGTACTTC. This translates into CASSVSYEQYF.

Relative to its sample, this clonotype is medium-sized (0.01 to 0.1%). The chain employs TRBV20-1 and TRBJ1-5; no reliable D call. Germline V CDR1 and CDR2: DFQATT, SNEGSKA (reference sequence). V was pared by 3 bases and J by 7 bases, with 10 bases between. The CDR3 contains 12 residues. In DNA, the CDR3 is TGCAGTGCTAGTATCGCAGGACAGCCCCAGCATTTT. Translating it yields CSASIAGQPQHF.

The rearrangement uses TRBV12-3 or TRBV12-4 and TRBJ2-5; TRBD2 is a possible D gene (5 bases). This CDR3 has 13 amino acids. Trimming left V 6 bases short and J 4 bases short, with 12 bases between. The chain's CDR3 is CASRWSGRETQYF. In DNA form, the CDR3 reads TGTGCCAGCAGGTGGTCGGGAAGAGAGACCCAGTACTTC.

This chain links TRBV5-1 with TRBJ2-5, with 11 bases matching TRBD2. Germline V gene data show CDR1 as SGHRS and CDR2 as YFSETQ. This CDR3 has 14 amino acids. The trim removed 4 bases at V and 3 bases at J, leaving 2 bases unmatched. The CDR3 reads CASSLAGGKETQYF. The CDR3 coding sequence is TGCGCCAGCAGCCTAGCGGGGGGTAAAGAGACCCAGTACTTC.

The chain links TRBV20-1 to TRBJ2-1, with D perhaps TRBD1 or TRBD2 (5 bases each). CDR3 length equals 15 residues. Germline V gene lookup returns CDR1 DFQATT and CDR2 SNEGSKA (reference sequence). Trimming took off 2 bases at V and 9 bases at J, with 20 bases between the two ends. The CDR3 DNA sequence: TGCAGTGCTAGAACACGGGACCTAGGCGGGCTTGAGCAGTTCTTC. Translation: CSARTRDLGGLEQFF.

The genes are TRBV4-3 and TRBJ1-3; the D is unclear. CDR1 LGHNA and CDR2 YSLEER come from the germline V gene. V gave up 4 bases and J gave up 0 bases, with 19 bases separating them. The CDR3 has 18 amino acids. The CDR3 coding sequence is TGCGCCAGCAGCCCCTCGGCGGCAGCGATCAACTCTGGAAACACCATATATTTT. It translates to CASSPSAAAINSGNTIYF.

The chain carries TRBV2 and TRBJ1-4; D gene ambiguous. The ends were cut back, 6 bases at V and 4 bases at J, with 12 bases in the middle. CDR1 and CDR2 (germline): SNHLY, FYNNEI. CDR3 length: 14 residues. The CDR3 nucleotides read TGTGCCAGCAGGCTCGGACGAGGTAATGAAAAACTGTTTTTT. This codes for CASRLGRGNEKLFF.

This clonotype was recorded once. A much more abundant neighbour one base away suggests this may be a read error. The CDR3 DNA reads as TGTGCCAGTAGTTTCGGGATCGGGCGGCCCCAGCATTTT. It is translated as CASSFGIGRPQHF. The chain combines TRBV19 with TRBJ1-5; no reliable D call. Deletions cut 5 bases from V and 9 bases from J, with 14 bases between. CDR3 length equals 13 residues. From germline, CDR1 is LNHDA and CDR2 SQIVND (reference sequence).

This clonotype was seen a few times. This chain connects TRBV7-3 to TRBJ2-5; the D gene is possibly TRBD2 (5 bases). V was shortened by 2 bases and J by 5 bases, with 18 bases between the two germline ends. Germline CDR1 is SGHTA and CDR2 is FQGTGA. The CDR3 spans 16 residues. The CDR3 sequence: CASSLLPPGSGETQYF. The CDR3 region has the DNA TGTGCCAGCAGCTTACTTCCGCCGGGGTCCGGGGAGACCCAGTACTTC.

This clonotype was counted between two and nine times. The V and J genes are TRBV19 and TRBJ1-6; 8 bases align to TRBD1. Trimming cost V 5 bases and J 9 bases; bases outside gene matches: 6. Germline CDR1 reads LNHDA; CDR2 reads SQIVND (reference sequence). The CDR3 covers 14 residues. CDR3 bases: TGTGCCAGTAGTGTTGACAGGGGCGGTTCACCCCTCCACTTT. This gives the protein CASSVDRGGSPLHF.

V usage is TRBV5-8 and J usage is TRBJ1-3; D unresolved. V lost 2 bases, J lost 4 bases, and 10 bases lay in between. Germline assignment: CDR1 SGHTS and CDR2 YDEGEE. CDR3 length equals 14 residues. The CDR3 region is CASSFPNTGNTIYF. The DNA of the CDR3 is TGTGCCAGCAGCTTCCCAAACACGGGAAACACCATATATTTT.

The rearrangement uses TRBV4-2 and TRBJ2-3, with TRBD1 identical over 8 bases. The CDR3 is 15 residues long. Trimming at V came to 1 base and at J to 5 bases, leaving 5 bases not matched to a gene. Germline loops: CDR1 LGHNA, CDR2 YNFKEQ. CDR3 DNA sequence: TGTGCCAGCAGCCAAGGGGACAGGAGGGAAGATACGCAGTATTTT. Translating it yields CASSQGDRREDTQYF.

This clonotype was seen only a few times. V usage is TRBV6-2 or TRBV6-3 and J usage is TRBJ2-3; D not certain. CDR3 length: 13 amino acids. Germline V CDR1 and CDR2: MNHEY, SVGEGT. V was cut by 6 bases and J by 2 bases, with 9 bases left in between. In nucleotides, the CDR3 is TGTGCCAGCAGGGATGGACCCACAGATACGCAGTATTTT. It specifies CASRDGPTDTQYF.

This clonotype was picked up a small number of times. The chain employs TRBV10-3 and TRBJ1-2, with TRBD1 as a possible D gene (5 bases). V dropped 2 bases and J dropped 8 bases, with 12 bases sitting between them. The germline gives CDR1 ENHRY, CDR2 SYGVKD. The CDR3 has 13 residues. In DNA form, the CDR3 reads TGTGCCATCAGTGAGGGGGGAGAGCCCGGCTACACCTTC. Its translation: CAISEGGEPGYTF.

CDR3 coding DNA: TGTGCCAGCAGTAGTCAAACCTACGAGCAGTACTTC. It encodes CASSSQTYEQYF. The J gene is TRBJ2-7, the V gene TRBV6-2 or TRBV6-3; D unclear. In germline, CDR1 is MNHEY, CDR2 SVGEGT. The V gene lost 5 bases and the J gene lost 2 bases, with 7 bases spanning the gap. The CDR3 totals 12 residues.

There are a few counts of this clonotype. The CDR3 DNA reads TGTGCCAGCAGTGACGCAGGGGACCGAAAGAGAAACACCATATATTTT. Amino acids: CASSDAGDRKRNTIYF. V is TRBV6-2 or TRBV6-3 and J is TRBJ1-3; D possibly corresponds to TRBD1 (6 bases). This CDR3 spans 16 amino acids. With 5 bases removed from V and 5 bases from J, the gap between germline ends came to 19 bases. CDR1 is MNHEY and CDR2 is SVGEGT in the germline V gene.

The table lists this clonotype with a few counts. CDR3 nucleotide sequence: TGTGCCAGCAGCTTGCAGGGGGCTAGCACAGATACGCAGTATTTT. Amino acid sequence: CASSLQGASTDTQYF. The chain is built from TRBV5-4 and TRBJ2-3; 8 bases align to TRBD1. Germline V lookup: CDR1 SGHNT, CDR2 YYREEE (reference sequence). The CDR3 is made up of 15 amino acids. Trimming cost V 1 base and J 0 bases; bases outside gene matches: 1.

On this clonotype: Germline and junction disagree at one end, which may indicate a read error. CDR3 nucleotide sequence: TGTGCTAGCAGCTTAGGACCCTCTTCAGTCAATGAGCAGTTCTTC. It translates to CASSLGPSSVNEQFF. The rearrangement links TRBV7-7 to TRBJ2-1; D gene uncertain. The CDR3 covers 15 residues. Germline assignment: CDR1 SSHAT and CDR2 FNYEAQ (reference sequence).

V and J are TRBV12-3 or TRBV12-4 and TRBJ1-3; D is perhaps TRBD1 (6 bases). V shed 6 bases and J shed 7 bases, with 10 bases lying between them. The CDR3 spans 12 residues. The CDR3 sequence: CASSLRGNTIYF. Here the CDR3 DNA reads TGTGCCAGCAGCCTGAGGGGGAACACCATATATTTT.